The rows below give T cell receptor beta chains drawn from one sample of a study of T cell repertoires in aging, cancer and after chemotherapy. TCRdb reprocessed the multiplex PCR reads with MiXCR, giving one entry per CDR3 protein. The sample yields more than 9,000 distinct CDR3 sequences, approximately 30% seen once. Sequencing input: blood. The receptors originated from a human donor in good health. The CDR3 runs from the conserved cysteine through the conserved F or W.

v_call cdr3_aa
TRBV4-2 CASSQDLSTSGVYEQYF
TRBV4-3 CASSQGAAYYGYTF
TRBV5-4 CASSSNYEQYF
TRBV5-4 CASSLKLAGYEQYF
TRBV11-3 CASSPQGTGELFF
TRBV6-5 CASTLTRTGDYGYTF
TRBV6-5 CASSVEREGLETGELFF
TRBV20-1 CSARGVGRARGEQYF
TRBV20-1 CSAPGAGFGEQYF
TRBV6-5 CASRLVPGSYGYTF
TRBV6-4 CASSASGGNNEQFF
TRBV12-3/TRBV12-4 CASSPPIGLAVDTQYF
TRBV29-1 CSVDGLAGVPDTQYF
TRBV5-4 CASSPGTGGGGTDTQYF